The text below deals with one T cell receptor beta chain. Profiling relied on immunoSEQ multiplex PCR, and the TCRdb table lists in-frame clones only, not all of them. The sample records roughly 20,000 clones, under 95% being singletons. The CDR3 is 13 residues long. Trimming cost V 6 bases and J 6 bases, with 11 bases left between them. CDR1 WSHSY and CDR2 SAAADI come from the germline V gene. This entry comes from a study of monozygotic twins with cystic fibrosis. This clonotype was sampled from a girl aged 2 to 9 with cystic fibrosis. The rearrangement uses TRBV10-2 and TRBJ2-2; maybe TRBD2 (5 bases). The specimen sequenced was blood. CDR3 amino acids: CASRALVPGELFF. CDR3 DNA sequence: TGCGCCAGCAGAGCACTAGTCCCCGGGGAGCTGTTTTTT.